This T cell receptor (beta chain) was identified in a study of blood T cells in healthy people across ages. Concerning this clonotype: The target antigen is unknown.

Broader study findings: Conclusively comparing naive with antigen-experienced cells was impossible with unsorted PBMCs. It was found that TCR beta diversity correlated strongly with the percentage of naive T cells.

Together with a sample-barcoded 5' primer, a J-beta primer mix was included in a second PCR lasting about 6 to 11 cycles. Via MiXCR, TCRdb re-called the 5' RACE reads, giving one row per CDR3 protein. The sample lists hundreds of thousands of distinct CDR3 sequences, over 45% seen once, with roughly 31% in the top ten. This CDR3 is 12 amino acids long. V lost 5 bases to trimming and J lost 6 bases; unmatched junction nucleotides: 1. The chain joins TRBV12-3 or TRBV12-4 to TRBJ1-5; 7 bases agree with TRBD1. The sample was blood. This TCR was sampled from a woman aged 60-75 years in good health. This CDR3 is CASSDRVQPQHF. In DNA form, the CDR3 reads TGTGCCAGCAGTGACAGGGTTCAGCCCCAGCATTTT.